This T cell receptor (beta chain) was captured by sequencing in a study of graft-versus-host responses after intestinal transplantation. Study background: Transplant recipients had multivisceral, liver-intestinal, or isolated intestinal grafts. Findings of the study overall: Recipient marrow contained GvH clones, some of which appeared first in ileum or blood. High graft-versus-host to host-versus-graft T cell clonal ratios marked allografts of patients with graft-donor macrochimerism.

The table came from immunoSEQ multiplex PCR; TCRdb's copy has only in-frame clones and leaves some out. The repertoire holds roughly 45,000 clones, about 95% seen once, with 1.6% in the top ten. Trimming pared 7 bases from V and 5 bases from J, leaving 18 bases between. This CDR3 comprises 16 residues. Germline values: CDR1 SEHNR, CDR2 FQNEAQ (reference sequence). Worth noting for this clone: Its target is not known.

This clonotype was obtained from a human patient who received an intestinal transplant, so some T cells may come from the graft donor. This chain uses TRBV7-9 with TRBJ1-6; the D is unclear. Specimen: PBMCs, collected 335 days after intestinal transplant. CDR3 DNA: TGTGCCAGCACCCGGGATCTCGGATCCCATAATTCACCCCTCCACTTT. Protein sequence: CASTRDLGSHNSPLHF.